This T cell receptor (beta chain) was captured by sequencing in a study of OX40 agonist ivuxolimab in advanced cancers. Study-level background: The drug used for patients, ivuxolimab, was an agonistic anti-OX40 (CD134) antibody. The mean age was roughly 60 years, ranging from roughly 23 to 80, with approximately 85% of participants male.

Germline CDR1 reads MNHNS; CDR2 reads SASEGT. Trimming stripped 2 bases from V and 1 base from J, with 7 bases between. The CDR3 runs 14 residues. Study observations and caveats: Doses of 0.1 to 3.0 mg/kg were accompanied by clonal expansion of CD4+ and CD8+ blood T cells by week 6.

About this clone itself: Its antigen remains unknown.

Individuals having autoimmune disease history or systemic immunosuppression were not enrolled. This table comes from immunoSEQ multiplex PCR, and its TCRdb copy is limited to in-frame clones, with some not included. The sample has 90,000 to 100,000 clones, about 80% seen once. The V and J genes are TRBV6-1 and TRBJ2-3, with D possibly matching TRBD2 (5 bases). The sequenced sample was CD4+ or CD8+ T cells sorted from blood, obtained in a trial of the OX40 agonist ivuxolimab. The receptor's source is an adult with an advanced solid tumor such as melanoma, head and neck, liver or kidney cancer. CDR3: CASSEQRGTDTQYF. CDR3 DNA: TGTGCCAGCAGTGAACAGAGGGGCACAGATACGCAGTATTTT.